Below are 21 T cell receptor beta chains sequenced from a single sample in a study of T cell repertoires in aging, cancer and after chemotherapy. Multiplex touch-down PCR with TRB-A/B primers amplified rearranged V-D-J TRB sequences. TCRdb re-called the multiplex PCR reads through MiXCR, storing one row per CDR3 protein. The sample lists about 2,900 distinct CDR3 sequences; 25% were seen once. Peripheral blood genomic DNA, not sorted cells or RNA, was the template. The specimen sequenced was blood. The receptors come from a human donor with a solid tumor.

This sequence joins TRBV5-1 and TRBJ2-1, with 7 bases matching TRBD1. The germline CDR1 and CDR2 sequences are SGHRS and YFSETQ. The CDR3 sequence is 14 residues long. V gave up 4 bases and J gave up 8 bases; unmatched junction bases: 9. The CDR3 nucleotides are TGCGCCAGCAGCCTCGGACAGGCCGTCGATGAGCAGTTCTTC. This sequence encodes CASSLGQAVDEQFF.

The rearrangement links TRBV7-2 to TRBJ2-1; maybe TRBD2 (7 bases). The CDR3 covers 14 residues. Per the germline V gene, CDR1 is SGHTA and CDR2 is FQGNSA. Between the trimmed V and J ends, which lost 4 bases and 7 bases, there was a span of 14 bases. The CDR3 region has the DNA TGTGCCAGCAGCTCTAGGGGGGGGGGTAATGAGCAGTTCTTC. Translated: CASSSRGGGNEQFF.

This clonotype is medium-sized. The gene calls are TRBV30 and TRBJ1-5; 7 nucleotides match TRBD1. This CDR3 is 13 amino acids long. V trimming: 0 bases; J trimming: 9 bases; junction bases outside the gene matches: 5. Per germline, CDR1 GTSNPN and CDR2 SVGIG (reference sequence). This CDR3 is CAWSVGQDRPQHF. CDR3 bases: TGTGCCTGGAGTGTCGGACAGGACCGGCCCCAGCATTTT.

This chain connects TRBV5-4 to TRBJ2-3; D is ambiguous. The germline CDR1 and CDR2 sequences are SGHNT and YYREEE (reference sequence). The CDR3 sequence is 12 residues long. V was shortened by 0 bases and J by 4 bases, with 3 bases between the two germline ends. The CDR3 sequence is CASSLVPDTQYF. Here the CDR3 DNA reads TGTGCCAGCAGCTTGGTGCCAGATACGCAGTATTTT.

This clonotype has a handful of counts. The chain joins TRBV20-1 to TRBJ2-3; D unresolved. V was shortened by 6 bases and J by 2 bases, with 6 bases between the two germline ends. Germline CDR1 and CDR2: DFQATT and SNEGSKA (reference sequence). This CDR3 comprises 11 residues. CDR3 residues: CSARYTDTQYF. For the CDR3, the DNA is TGCAGTGCAAGATACACAGATACGCAGTATTTT.

The rearrangement uses TRBV6-5 and TRBJ1-6; a weak D match, TRBD1 (5 bases). This CDR3 spans 14 amino acids. The germline gives CDR1 MNHEY, CDR2 SVGAGI. V was shortened by 5 bases and J by 10 bases, with 15 bases between the two germline ends. CDR3 in amino acids: CASSTLQGGSPLHF. Here the CDR3 DNA reads TGTGCCAGCAGTACTCTCCAGGGAGGATCACCCCTCCACTTT.

This clonotype qualifies as medium-sized. The V call is TRBV18, the J call TRBJ2-7; 12 nucleotides line up with TRBD1. CDR1 and CDR2 (germline): KGHSH, LQKENI. V was clipped by 4 bases and J by 6 bases; unmatched bases: 4. The CDR3 is made up of 14 amino acids. Written as DNA, the CDR3 is TGTGCCAGCTCACGGGGACAGGGGGCTTTCGAGCAGTACTTC. It is translated as CASSRGQGAFEQYF.

The J gene is TRBJ1-2, the V gene TRBV20-1; the D is unclear. This CDR3 region has 14 residues. The germline V gene has CDR1 DFQATT and CDR2 SNEGSKA (reference sequence). V was pared by 3 bases and J by 4 bases, with 15 bases between. The CDR3 reads CSASLGPLGYGYTF. CDR3 DNA sequence: TGCAGTGCTAGCCTCGGACCGCTTGGCTATGGCTACACCTTC.

As for this clonotype: A read error is possible here, since a much larger clone lies one base away. The V gene is TRBV19, the J gene TRBJ2-7; TRBD1 or TRBD2 may be the D gene (5 bases each). The V end lost 5 bases, the J end lost 3 bases, and 17 bases lay between the germline ends. The germline V gene has CDR1 LNHDA and CDR2 SQIVND (reference sequence). The CDR3 runs to 15 residues. The CDR3 DNA reads TGTGCCAGTAGTGTGGGGACCCTCTATAACTACGAGCAGTACTTC. This codes for CASSVGTLYNYEQYF.

This clonotype was seen a handful of times. CDR3 sequence reads: CASRPYGTSRRDEQFF. CDR3 nucleotide sequence: TGTGCCAGCAGACCCTATGGGACTAGCAGGCGGGATGAGCAGTTCTTC. This rearrangement joins TRBV28 to TRBJ2-1; 9 bases align to TRBD2. The CDR3 sequence is 16 residues long. Germline-derived CDR1 and CDR2 are MDHEN and SYDVKM. J gave up 8 bases and V 6 bases, and 14 bases lay outside the gene matches. Full variable domain (remainder filled in from reference TRBV28 and TRBJ2-1): DVKVTQSSRYLVKRTGEKVFLECVQDMDHENMFWYRQDPGLGLRLIYFSYDVKMKEKGDIPEGYSVSREKKERFSLILESASTNQTSMYLCASRPYGTSRRDEQFFGPGTRLTVL.

Turning to this clonotype: This may be a read error: a much more frequent sequence differs by one nucleotide. The V call is TRBV12-3 or TRBV12-4, the J call TRBJ2-7; either TRBD1 or TRBD2 may fit D (5 bases each). The CDR3 extends over 13 amino acids. The V end lost 6 bases, the J end lost 3 bases, and 12 bases lay between the germline ends. In DNA form, the CDR3 reads TGTGCCAGCAGGGGGGTCAGATTCTACGAGCAGTACTTC. This codes for CASRGVRFYEQYF.

This clonotype is labeled as medium-sized. This chain links TRBV6-6 with TRBJ2-5; tentatively, D is TRBD1 (5 bases). Germline V gene sequence: CDR1 MNHNY, CDR2 SVGAGI (reference sequence). The V end was cut by 0 bases, the J end by 6 bases, with 11 bases between. This CDR3 has 14 residues. The CDR3 nucleotides are TGTGCCAGCAGTTACTCGGGCAGGGAAAAGACCCAGTACTTC. This codes for CASSYSGREKTQYF.

V usage is TRBV30 and J usage is TRBJ1-5, with 7 nucleotides matching TRBD1. V dropped 1 base and J dropped 1; count of bases not matched to a gene: 10. Germline CDR1 is GTSNPN and CDR2 is SVGIG (reference sequence). This CDR3 is 17 amino acids long. CDR3 region: CAWSATRGSLSNQPQHF. CDR3 DNA: TGTGCCTGGAGTGCCACCAGGGGGAGCTTGAGCAATCAGCCCCAGCATTTT.

This clonotype rates as medium-sized (0.01 to 0.1%). The J gene is TRBJ2-7, the V gene TRBV13; TRBD2 is a possible D gene (5 bases). Germline values: CDR1 PRHDT, CDR2 FYEKMQ (reference sequence). The CDR3 totals 12 residues. The V end was cut by 0 bases, the J end by 9 bases, with 9 bases between. DNA of the CDR3: TGTGCCAGCAGCTTAGGGGCGAGGGTGCAGTACTTC. Encoded protein: CASSLGARVQYF.

This chain joins TRBV11-1 and TRBJ1-1, with TRBD1 as a possible D gene (6 bases). V was cut by 1 base and J by 3 bases, with 15 bases left in between. The length of the CDR3 is 16 residues. Germline values: CDR1 SGHAT, CDR2 FQDESV (reference sequence). CDR3 sequence: CASSLGRGGKDTEAFF. CDR3 coding DNA: TGTGCCAGCAGCTTAGGACGAGGGGGGAAAGACACTGAAGCTTTCTTT.

By its share, this clonotype is medium-sized (0.01 to 0.1%). V gene TRBV29-1 combines with J gene TRBJ2-3, with D possibly being TRBD1 (6 bases). Germline lookup yields CDR1 SQVTM and CDR2 ANQGSEA. The CDR3 totals 14 residues. The ends were cut back, 6 bases at V and 0 bases at J, with 13 bases in the middle. CDR3 region: CSVGTTFSTDTQYF. As DNA, the CDR3 is TGCAGCGTGGGGACAACCTTTAGCACAGATACGCAGTATTTT.

This clonotype is categorized as medium-sized (0.01 to 0.1%). The J gene is TRBJ2-2, the V gene TRBV27; D remains ambiguous. Trimming took 2 bases from V and 6 from J, leaving 13 bases between them. CDR1 is MNHEY, CDR2 SMNVEV, per germline (reference sequence). The CDR3 length is 15 residues. As DNA, the CDR3 is TGTGCCAGCAGTTTAGATGTGGTCGGGCCCGGGGAGCTGTTTTTT. This codes for CASSLDVVGPGELFF.

In this sample, this clonotype is medium-sized. The rearrangement uses TRBV19 and TRBJ1-1, with no clear D. Germline V gene lookup returns CDR1 LNHDA and CDR2 SQIVND (reference sequence). CDR3 length: 14 amino acids. V lost 5 bases, J lost 4 bases, and 14 bases lay in between. The CDR3 sequence: CASSYDTRGTEAFF. The CDR3 DNA sequence: TGTGCCAGTAGTTACGACACCCGCGGCACTGAAGCTTTCTTT.

The chain recombines TRBV11-2 with TRBJ1-3; D possibly corresponds to TRBD1 (5 bases). The CDR3 spans 14 residues. Trimming removed 1 base from V and 6 bases from J, with 10 bases in between. CDR1 is SGHAT and CDR2 is FQNNGV in the germline V gene. The CDR3 reads CASSLGGAINTIYF. CDR3 nucleotides: TGTGCCAGCAGCTTAGGGGGCGCGATAAACACCATATATTTT.

This clonotype is judged medium-sized. This chain connects TRBV6-5 to TRBJ1-6; TRBD1 matches 9 bases. The CDR3 is 14 amino acids. After removal of 8 bases from V and 9 bases from J, the junction contained 8 bases not matched to a gene. Germline assignment: CDR1 MNHEY and CDR2 SVGAGI. In DNA, the CDR3 is TGTGCCAGCTGGAGACCGGGACAGGGTTCACCCCTCCACTTT. Protein sequence: CASWRPGQGSPLHF.

This clonotype rates as medium-sized (0.01 to 0.1%). The genes are TRBV13 and TRBJ1-2, with D uncertain. This CDR3 is built from 15 residues. The germline gives CDR1 PRHDT, CDR2 FYEKMQ (reference sequence). The germline V and J ends were trimmed by 2 bases and 0 bases, with 10 bases remaining between them. The CDR3 loop is CASSLRGDSNYGYTF. DNA for the CDR3: TGTGCCAGCAGCTTACGGGGAGACTCTAACTATGGCTACACCTTC.